This T cell receptor (beta chain) was sequenced during a study of T cell responses to AZD1222 COVID-19 vaccine. Clones were read by immunoSEQ multiplex PCR, and TCRdb kept only the in-frame ones, dropping some. The sample holds roughly 120,000 clones, approximately 88% seen once. With respect to this clone: The antigen is not known.

Whole-study results and caveats: Spike was spanned by vaccine-associated CD4 TCRs, with dominance at 160-218 and 743-854. Nearly half of unique spike-specific TCRs reportedly avoided B.1.351 and B.1.1.7 mutated regions. A mostly white British donor set with more females was recruited, and clonal diversity was possibly underestimated. The study sampled repertoires only after the peak T cell response.

Material: peripheral blood, obtained on day 0 of MenACWY control vaccination. This receptor was identified in an adult in good health.

The CDR3 loop is CASRGRALEQYF. CDR3 nucleotide sequence: TGTGCCAGCCGTGGCCGCGCTCTCGAGCAGTACTTC. The rearrangement uses TRBV6-6 and TRBJ2-7; no clear D gene. Trimming cost V 8 bases and J 6 bases, with 14 bases left between them. The length of the CDR3 is 12 residues. Germline-derived CDR1 and CDR2 are MNHNY and SVGAGI (reference sequence).